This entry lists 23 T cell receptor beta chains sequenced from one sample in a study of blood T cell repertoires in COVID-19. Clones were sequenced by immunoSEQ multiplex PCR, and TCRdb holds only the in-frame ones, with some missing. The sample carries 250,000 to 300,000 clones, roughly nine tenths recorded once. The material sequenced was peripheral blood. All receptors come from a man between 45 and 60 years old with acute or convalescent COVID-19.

This chain's CDR3 is CASSLRQETQYF. The CDR3 DNA reads as TGTGCCAGCAGCCTCAGGCAAGAGACCCAGTACTTC. The V call is TRBV5-5, the J call TRBJ2-5; D ambiguous. Looked up from germline, CDR1 is SGHKS and CDR2 is YYEKEE (reference sequence). The CDR3 loop spans 12 amino acids. Trimming stripped 4 bases from V and 2 bases from J, with 6 bases between. The entire variable domain, with the rest obtained from reference TRBV5-5 and TRBJ2-5, is as follows: DAGVTQSPTHLIKTRGQQVTLRCSPISGHKSVSWYQQVLGQGPQFIFQYYEKEERGRGNFPDRFSARQFPNYSSELNVNALLLGDSALYLCASSLRQETQYFGPGTRLLVL.

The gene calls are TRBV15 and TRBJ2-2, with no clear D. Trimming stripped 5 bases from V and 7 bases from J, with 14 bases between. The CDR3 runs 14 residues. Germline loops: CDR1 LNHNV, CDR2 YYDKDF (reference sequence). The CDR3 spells CATSAVFRDGELFF. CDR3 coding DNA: TGTGCCACCAGCGCCGTCTTTCGCGACGGGGAGCTGTTTTTT.

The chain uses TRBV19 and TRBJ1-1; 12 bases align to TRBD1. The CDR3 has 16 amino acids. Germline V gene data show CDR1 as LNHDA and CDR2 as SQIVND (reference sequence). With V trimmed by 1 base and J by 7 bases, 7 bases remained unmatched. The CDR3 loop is CASSIAGTGGAGEAFF. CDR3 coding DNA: TGTGCCAGTAGTATAGCGGGGACAGGGGGCGCGGGTGAAGCTTTCTTT.

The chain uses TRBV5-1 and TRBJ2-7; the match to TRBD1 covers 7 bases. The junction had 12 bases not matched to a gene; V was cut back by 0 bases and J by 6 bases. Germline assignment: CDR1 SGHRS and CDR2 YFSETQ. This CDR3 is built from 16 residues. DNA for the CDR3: TGCGCCAGCAGCTTGGGACCGGCACAGGGGTTTGGCGAGCAGTACTTC. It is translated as CASSLGPAQGFGEQYF.

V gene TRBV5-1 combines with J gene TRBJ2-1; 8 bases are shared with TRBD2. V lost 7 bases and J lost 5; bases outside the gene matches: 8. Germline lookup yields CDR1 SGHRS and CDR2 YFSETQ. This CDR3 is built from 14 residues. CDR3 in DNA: TGCGCCAGCGGAGTTGGGACTAGGGACAATGAGCAGTTCTTC. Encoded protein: CASGVGTRDNEQFF.

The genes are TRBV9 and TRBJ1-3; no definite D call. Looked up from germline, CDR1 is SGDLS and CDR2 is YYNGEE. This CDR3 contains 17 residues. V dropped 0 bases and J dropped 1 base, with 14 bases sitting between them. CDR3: CASSVGLGPNSGNTIYF. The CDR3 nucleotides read TGTGCCAGCAGCGTAGGGTTGGGCCCAAATTCTGGAAACACCATATATTTT.

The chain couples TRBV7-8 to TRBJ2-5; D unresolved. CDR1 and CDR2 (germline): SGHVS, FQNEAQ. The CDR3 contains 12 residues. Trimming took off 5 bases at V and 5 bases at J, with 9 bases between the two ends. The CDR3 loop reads CASSRLRETQYF. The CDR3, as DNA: TGTGCCAGCAGCCGGCTACGTGAGACCCAGTACTTC.

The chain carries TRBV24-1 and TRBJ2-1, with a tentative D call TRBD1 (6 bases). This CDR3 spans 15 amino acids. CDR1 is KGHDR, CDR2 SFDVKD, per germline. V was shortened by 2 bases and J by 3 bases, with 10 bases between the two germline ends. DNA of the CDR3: TGTGCCACCAGTGATTCGCGGACAGACTACAATGAGCAGTTCTTC. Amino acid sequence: CATSDSRTDYNEQFF.

CDR3 DNA: TGTGCCAGCTCCCAAAGGGGCGGTTCACCCCTCCACTTT. Translated: CASSQRGGSPLHF. This chain uses TRBV12-3 or TRBV12-4 with TRBJ1-6; TRBD1 might be the D (5 bases). This CDR3 is built from 13 residues. V was cut by 8 bases and J by 9 bases, with 14 bases left in between.

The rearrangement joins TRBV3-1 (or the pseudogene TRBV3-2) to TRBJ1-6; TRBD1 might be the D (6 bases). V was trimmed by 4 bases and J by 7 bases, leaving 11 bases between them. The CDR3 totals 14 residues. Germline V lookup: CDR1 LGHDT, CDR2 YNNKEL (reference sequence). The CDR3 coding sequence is TGTGCCAGCAGCCTGGGGGACATCAATTCACCCCTCCACTTT. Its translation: CASSLGDINSPLHF.

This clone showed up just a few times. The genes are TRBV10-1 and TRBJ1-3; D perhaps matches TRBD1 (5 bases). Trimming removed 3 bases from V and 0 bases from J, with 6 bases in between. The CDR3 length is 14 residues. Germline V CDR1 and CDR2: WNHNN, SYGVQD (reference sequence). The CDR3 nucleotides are TGCGCCAGCAGTGAAAGGGGCTCTGGAAACACCATATATTTT. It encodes CASSERGSGNTIYF.

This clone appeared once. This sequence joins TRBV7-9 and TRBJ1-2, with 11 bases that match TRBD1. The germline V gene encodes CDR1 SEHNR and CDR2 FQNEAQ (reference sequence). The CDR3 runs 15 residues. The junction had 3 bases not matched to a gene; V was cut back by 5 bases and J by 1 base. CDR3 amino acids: CASSRGTGGNYGYTF. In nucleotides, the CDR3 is TGTGCCAGCAGCCGAGGGACAGGGGGTAACTATGGCTACACCTTC. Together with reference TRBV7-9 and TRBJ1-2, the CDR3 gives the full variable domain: DTGVSQNPRHKITKRGQNVTFRCDPISEHNRLYWYRQTLGQGPEFLTYFQNEAQLEKSRLLSDRFSAERPKGSFSTLEIQRTEQGDSAMYLCASSRGTGGNYGYTFGSGTRLTVV.

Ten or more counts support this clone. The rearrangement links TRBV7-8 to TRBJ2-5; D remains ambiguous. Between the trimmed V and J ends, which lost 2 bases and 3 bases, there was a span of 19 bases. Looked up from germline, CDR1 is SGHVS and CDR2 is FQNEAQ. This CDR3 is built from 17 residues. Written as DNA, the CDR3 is TGTGCCAGCAGCTTACTAACGCTCGCAGGCTCCGAAGAGACCCAGTACTTC. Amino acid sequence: CASSLLTLAGSEETQYF.

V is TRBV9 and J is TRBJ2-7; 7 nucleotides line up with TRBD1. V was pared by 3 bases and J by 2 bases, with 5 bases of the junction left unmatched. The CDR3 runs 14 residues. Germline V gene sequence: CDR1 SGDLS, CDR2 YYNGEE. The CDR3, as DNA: TGTGCCAGCAGCGCAAGGGACAGCGCCTACGAGCAGTACTTC. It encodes CASSARDSAYEQYF.

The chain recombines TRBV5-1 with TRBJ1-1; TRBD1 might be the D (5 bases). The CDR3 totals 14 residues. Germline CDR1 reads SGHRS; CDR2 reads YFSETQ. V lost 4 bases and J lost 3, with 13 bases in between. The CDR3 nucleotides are TGCGCCAGCAGCATCGGACCGGGGGACACTGAAGCTTTCTTT. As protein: CASSIGPGDTEAFF.

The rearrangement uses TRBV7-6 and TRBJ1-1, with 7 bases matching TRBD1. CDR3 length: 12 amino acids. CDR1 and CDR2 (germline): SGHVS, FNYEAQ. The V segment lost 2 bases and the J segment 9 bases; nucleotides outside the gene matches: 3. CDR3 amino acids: CASSLNRGKAFF. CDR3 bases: TGTGCCAGCAGCTTAAACAGGGGCAAAGCTTTCTTT.

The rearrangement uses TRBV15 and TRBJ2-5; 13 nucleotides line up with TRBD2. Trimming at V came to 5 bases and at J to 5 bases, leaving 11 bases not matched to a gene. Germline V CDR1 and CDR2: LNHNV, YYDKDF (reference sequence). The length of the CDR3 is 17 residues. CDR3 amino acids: CATSPQTSGGRGETQYF. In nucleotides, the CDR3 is TGTGCCACCAGCCCGCAGACTAGCGGGGGGCGGGGGGAGACCCAGTACTTC.

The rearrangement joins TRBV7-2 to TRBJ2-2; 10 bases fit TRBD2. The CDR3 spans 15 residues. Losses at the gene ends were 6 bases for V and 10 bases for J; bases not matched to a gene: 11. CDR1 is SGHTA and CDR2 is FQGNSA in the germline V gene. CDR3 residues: CASSIGPSGGLELFF. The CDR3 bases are TGTGCCAGCAGTATAGGGCCTAGCGGGGGCCTGGAGCTGTTTTTT.

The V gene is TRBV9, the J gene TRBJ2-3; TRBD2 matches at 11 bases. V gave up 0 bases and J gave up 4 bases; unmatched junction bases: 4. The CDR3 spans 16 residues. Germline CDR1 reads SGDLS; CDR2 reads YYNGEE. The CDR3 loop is CASSVDLAGGPDTQYF. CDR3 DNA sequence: TGTGCCAGCAGCGTAGATCTAGCGGGGGGTCCAGATACGCAGTATTTT.

The CDR3 sequence is CSVDLLSGNTIYF. The CDR3 DNA follows: TGCAGCGTTGACCTTCTCTCTGGAAACACCATATATTTT. The V gene is TRBV29-1, the J gene TRBJ1-3; D ambiguous. Germline CDR1 reads SQVTM; CDR2 reads ANQGSEA. This CDR3 is built from 13 residues. V shed 3 bases and J shed 0 bases, with 6 bases lying between them.

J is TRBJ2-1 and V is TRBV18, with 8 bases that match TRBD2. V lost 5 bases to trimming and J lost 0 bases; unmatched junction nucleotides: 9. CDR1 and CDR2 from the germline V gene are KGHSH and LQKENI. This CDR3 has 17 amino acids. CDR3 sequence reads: CASSTTGGGSSYNEQFF. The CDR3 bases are TGTGCCAGCTCAACCACGGGAGGGGGTAGCTCCTACAATGAGCAGTTCTTC. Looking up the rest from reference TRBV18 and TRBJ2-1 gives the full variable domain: NAGVMQNPRHLVRRRGQEARLRCSPMKGHSHVYWYRQLPEEGLKFMVYLQKENIIDESGMPKERFSAEFPKEGPSILRIQQVVRGDSAAYFCASSTTGGGSSYNEQFFGPGTRLTVL.

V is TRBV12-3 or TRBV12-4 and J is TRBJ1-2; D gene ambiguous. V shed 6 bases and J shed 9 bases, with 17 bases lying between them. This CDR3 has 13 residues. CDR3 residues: CASSTGAGGSYTF. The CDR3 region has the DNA TGTGCCAGCAGCACGGGTGCAGGAGGGAGCTACACCTTC.

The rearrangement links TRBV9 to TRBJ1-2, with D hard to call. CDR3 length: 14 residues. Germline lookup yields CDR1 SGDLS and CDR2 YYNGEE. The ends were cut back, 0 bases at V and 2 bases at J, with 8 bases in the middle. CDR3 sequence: CASSVDNRNYGYTF. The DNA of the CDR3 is TGTGCCAGCAGCGTAGACAACAGAAACTATGGCTACACCTTC.